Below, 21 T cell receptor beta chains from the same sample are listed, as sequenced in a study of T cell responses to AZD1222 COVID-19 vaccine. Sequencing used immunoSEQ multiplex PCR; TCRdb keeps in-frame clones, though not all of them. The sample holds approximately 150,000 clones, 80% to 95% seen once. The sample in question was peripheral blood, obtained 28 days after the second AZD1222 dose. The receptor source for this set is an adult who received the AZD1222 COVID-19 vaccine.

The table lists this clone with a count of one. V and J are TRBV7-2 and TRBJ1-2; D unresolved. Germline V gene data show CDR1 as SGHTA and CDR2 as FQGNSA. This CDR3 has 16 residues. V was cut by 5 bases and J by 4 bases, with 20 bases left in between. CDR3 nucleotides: TGTGCCAGCAGCCAAAGTCCGGCCGGGGAAATCTATGGCTACACCTTC. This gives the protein CASSQSPAGEIYGYTF. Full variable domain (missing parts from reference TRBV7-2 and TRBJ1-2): GAGVSQSPSNKVTEKGKDVELRCDPISGHTALYWYRQSLGQGLEFLIYFQGNSAPDKSGLPSDRFSAERTGGSVSTLTIQRTQQEDSAVYLCASSQSPAGEIYGYTFGSGTRLTVV.

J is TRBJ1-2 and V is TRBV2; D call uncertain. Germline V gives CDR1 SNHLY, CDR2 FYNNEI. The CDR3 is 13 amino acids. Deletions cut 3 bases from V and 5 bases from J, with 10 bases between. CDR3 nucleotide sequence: TGTGCCAGCAGTGAGAGTAGGGAATATGGCTACACCTTC. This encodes CASSESREYGYTF.

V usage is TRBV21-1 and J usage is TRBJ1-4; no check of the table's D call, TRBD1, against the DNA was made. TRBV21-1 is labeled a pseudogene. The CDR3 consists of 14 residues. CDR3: CASSTQGLHEKLFF. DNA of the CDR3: TGTGCCAGCAGCACCCAGGGATTACATGAAAAACTGTTTTTT.

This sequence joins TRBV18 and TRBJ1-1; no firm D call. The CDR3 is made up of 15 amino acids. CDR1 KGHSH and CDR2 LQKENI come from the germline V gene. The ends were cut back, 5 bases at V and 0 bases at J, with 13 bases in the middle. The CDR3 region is CASSGGRSMNTEAFF. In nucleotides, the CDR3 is TGTGCCAGCTCAGGCGGGAGGAGCATGAACACTGAAGCTTTCTTT.

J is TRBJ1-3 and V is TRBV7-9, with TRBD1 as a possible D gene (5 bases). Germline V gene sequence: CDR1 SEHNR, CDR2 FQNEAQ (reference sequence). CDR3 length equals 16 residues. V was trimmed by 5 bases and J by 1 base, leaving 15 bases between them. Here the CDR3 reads CASSRTPGTSGNTIYF. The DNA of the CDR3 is TGTGCCAGCAGCCGGACTCCAGGGACGTCTGGAAACACCATATATTTT.

The CDR3 protein is CASSSLAGGPMDEQFF. The CDR3 nucleotides read TGTGCCAGCAGTTCATTAGCGGGGGGGCCTATGGATGAGCAGTTCTTC. The chain joins TRBV6-2 or TRBV6-3 to TRBJ2-1; 11 bases agree with TRBD2. The CDR3 contains 16 residues. Per the germline V gene, CDR1 is MNHEY and CDR2 is SVGEGT. V lost 4 bases and J lost 8; bases outside the gene matches: 10.

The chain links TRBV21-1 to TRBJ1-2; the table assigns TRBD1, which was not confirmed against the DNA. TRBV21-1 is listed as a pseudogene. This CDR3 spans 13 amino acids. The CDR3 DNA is TGTGCCAGGAATCCGGGACAGGCGAATGGCTACACCTTC. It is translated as CARNPGQANGYTF.

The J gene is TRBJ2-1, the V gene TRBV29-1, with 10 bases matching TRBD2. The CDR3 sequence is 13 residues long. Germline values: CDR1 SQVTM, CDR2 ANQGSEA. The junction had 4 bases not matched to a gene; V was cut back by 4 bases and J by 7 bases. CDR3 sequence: CSVAGLAVNEQFF. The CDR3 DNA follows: TGCAGCGTTGCCGGACTAGCGGTAAATGAGCAGTTCTTC.

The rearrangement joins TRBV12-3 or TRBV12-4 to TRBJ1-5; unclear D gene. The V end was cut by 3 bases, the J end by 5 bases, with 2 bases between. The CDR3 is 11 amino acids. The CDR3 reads CASSLYQPQHF. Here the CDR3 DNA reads TGTGCCAGCAGTTTGTATCAGCCCCAGCATTTT.

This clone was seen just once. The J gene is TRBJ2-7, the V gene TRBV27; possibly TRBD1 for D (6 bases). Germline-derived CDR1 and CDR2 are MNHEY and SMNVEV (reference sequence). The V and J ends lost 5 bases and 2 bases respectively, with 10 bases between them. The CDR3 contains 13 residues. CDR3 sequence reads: CASSRTVAYEQYF. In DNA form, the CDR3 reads TGTGCCAGCAGTCGGACAGTGGCCTACGAGCAGTACTTC.

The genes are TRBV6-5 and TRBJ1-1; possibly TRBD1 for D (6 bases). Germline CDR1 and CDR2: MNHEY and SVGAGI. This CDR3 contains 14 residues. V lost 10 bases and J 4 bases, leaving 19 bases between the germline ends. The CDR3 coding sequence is TGTGCCACCTGGGGGGGGCACGGTGGCACTGAAGCTTTCTTT. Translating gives CATWGGHGGTEAFF.

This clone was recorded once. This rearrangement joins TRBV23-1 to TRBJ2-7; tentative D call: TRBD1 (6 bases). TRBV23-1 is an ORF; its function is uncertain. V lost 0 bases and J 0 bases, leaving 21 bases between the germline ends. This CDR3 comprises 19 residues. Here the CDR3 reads CASSQSQQGPNLYSYEQYF. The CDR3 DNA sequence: TGCGCCAGCAGTCAATCTCAACAGGGACCCAATCTTTACTCCTACGAGCAGTACTTC.

The CDR3, as DNA: TGTGCCAGCAGTTTTGCCCCGGCACAGGATGGCTACACCTTC. This translates into CASSFAPAQDGYTF. This chain connects TRBV28 to TRBJ1-2; D may be TRBD1 (5 bases). CDR3 length: 14 amino acids. V was clipped by 3 bases and J by 6 bases, with 14 bases between them. From germline, CDR1 is MDHEN and CDR2 SYDVKM.

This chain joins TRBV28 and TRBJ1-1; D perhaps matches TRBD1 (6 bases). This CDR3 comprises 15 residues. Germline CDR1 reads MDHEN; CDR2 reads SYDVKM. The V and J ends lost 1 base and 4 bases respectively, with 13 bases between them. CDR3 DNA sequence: TGTGCCAGCAGTTTATACCCACAGGGATCCACTGAAGCTTTCTTT. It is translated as CASSLYPQGSTEAFF.

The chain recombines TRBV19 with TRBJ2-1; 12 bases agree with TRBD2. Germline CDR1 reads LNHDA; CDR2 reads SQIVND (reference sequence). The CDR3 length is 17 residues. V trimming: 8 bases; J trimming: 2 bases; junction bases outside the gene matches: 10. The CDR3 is CASHLAGGLDTYNEQFF. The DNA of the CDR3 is TGTGCCAGTCACCTAGCGGGGGGGCTAGATACCTACAATGAGCAGTTCTTC.

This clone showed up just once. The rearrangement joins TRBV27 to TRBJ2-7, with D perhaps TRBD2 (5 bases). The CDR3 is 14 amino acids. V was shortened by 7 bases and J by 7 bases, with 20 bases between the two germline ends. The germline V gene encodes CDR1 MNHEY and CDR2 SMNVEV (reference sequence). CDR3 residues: CASTPPGNLREQYF. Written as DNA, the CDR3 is TGTGCCAGCACCCCCCCGGGGAACCTAAGGGAGCAGTACTTC.

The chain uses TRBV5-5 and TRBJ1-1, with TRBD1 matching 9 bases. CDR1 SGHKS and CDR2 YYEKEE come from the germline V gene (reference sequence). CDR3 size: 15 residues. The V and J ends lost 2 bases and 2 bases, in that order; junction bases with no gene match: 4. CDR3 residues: CASSFGTGRNTEAFF. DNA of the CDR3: TGTGCCAGCAGCTTCGGGACAGGGAGAAACACTGAAGCTTTCTTT.

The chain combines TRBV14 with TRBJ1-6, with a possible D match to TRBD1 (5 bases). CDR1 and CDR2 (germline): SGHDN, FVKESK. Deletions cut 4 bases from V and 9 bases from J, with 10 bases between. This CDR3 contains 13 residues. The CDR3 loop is CASSLYGASPLHF. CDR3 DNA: TGTGCCAGCAGCCTTTACGGGGCTTCACCCCTCCACTTT.

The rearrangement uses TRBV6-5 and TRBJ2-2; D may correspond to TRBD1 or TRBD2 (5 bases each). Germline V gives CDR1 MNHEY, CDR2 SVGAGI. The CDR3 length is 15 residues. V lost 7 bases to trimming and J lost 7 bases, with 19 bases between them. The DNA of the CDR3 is TGTGCCAGCACCTATACAGTTTGGGACGGCGGGGAGCTGTTTTTT. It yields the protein CASTYTVWDGGELFF.

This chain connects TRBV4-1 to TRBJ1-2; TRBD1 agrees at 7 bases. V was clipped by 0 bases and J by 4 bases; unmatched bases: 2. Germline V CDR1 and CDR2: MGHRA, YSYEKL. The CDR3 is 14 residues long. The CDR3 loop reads CASSQDGTAYGYTF. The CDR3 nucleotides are TGCGCCAGCAGCCAAGACGGGACAGCCTATGGCTACACCTTC.

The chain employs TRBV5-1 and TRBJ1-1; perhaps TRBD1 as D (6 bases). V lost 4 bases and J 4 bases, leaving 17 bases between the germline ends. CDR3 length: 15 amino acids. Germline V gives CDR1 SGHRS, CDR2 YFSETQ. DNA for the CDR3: TGCGCCAGCAGCCCCGAGGGGGGGCGCGGCACTGAAGCTTTCTTT. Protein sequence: CASSPEGGRGTEAFF. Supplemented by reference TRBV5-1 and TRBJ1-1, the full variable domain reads KAGVTQTPRYLIKTRGQQVTLSCSPISGHRSVSWYQQTPGQGLQFLFEYFSETQRNKGNFPGRFSGRQFSNSRSEMNVSTLELGDSALYLCASSPEGGRGTEAFFGQGTRLTVV.